This T cell receptor (beta chain) was captured by sequencing in a study of cytomegalovirus exposure and HLA in healthy donors. Study-level results: Later, an analysis found that common viral pathogens appeared to be linked with several of the most significant clusters. Reports state that TCR beta sequences accurately predicted most subjects' HLA-A and HLA-B alleles. DRB1 showed the most TCR associations and HLA-C the fewest in a later analysis, as rates varied by HLA locus.

This CDR3 region has 16 residues. Trimming removed 4 bases from V and 4 bases from J; junction bases left unmatched: 7. Germline V gene sequence: CDR1 MNHNS, CDR2 SASEGT. Details on this clone: No antigen is known for it.

With 60 Vbeta and 13 Jbeta primers, the PCR was carried out. Sequencing was performed with immunoSEQ multiplex PCR; in TCRdb, only in-frame clones are kept and a portion is missing. The sample includes 75,000 to 100,000 clones, less than 85% of them seen just once. The chain employs TRBV6-1 and TRBJ2-3, with 11 nucleotides matching TRBD1. This TCR was recovered from a male donor in good health and CMV-seronegative. The sequenced sample was PBMCs. The CDR3 region has the DNA TGTGCCAGCAGTGCCCGGACAGGGGGCTTCCCAGATACGCAGTATTTT. It specifies CASSARTGGFPDTQYF.